Below are 2 T cell receptor beta chains sequenced from a single sample in a study of blood T cell repertoires in COVID-19. The protocol was immunoSEQ multiplex PCR, while the TCRdb copy is restricted to in-frame clones and leaves out a portion. The sample includes some 250,000 clones, 70% to 75% of them seen just once. Sequencing was done on a sample of peripheral blood. Every receptor here comes from a woman older than 75 with acute or convalescent COVID-19.

The rearrangement joins TRBV10-1 to TRBJ2-5; TRBD1 agrees at 8 bases. Germline assignment: CDR1 WNHNN and CDR2 SYGVQD (reference sequence). CDR3 length equals 15 residues. Germline trimming cut 5 bases from V and 3 bases from J; bases unmatched to any gene: 8. CDR3 DNA: TGCGCCAGCAGTTCCGACAGGGGATCAAAAGAGACCCAGTACTTC. Its translation is CASSSDRGSKETQYF.

This clone was picked up a small number of times. The V call is TRBV30, the J call TRBJ2-7, with 8 bases fitting TRBD1. The junction had 11 bases not matched to a gene; V was cut back by 4 bases and J by 3 bases. This CDR3 spans 15 amino acids. CDR1 is GTSNPN and CDR2 is SVGIG in the germline V gene (reference sequence). CDR3 in amino acids: CAWTLPDRVGYEQYF. As DNA, the CDR3 is TGTGCCTGGACGTTACCGGACAGGGTTGGCTACGAGCAGTACTTC.